A selection of T cell receptor beta chains follows, all from one sample in a study of blood T cell repertoires in COVID-19. This table comes from immunoSEQ multiplex PCR, and its TCRdb copy is limited to in-frame clones, with some not included. Among nearly 40,000 clones listed, approximately 88% were seen once. The sample was peripheral blood. The receptors were sampled from a woman in her 70s with acute or convalescent COVID-19. CDR3s leave out the opening cysteine and the closing phenylalanine or tryptophan.

TRBV3-1/TRBV3-2	TRBJ2-5	ASSGWPNQETQY
TRBV7-2	TRBJ1-5	ASSSGLGNQPQH
TRBV27	TRBJ1-1	ASSLTAVNTEAF
TRBV30	TRBJ2-2	AWNSGTANTGELF
TRBV7-6	TRBJ1-4	ASSPTPGGQGNEKLF
TRBV7-2	TRBJ2-2	ASSSRQYNGELF
TRBV24-1	TRBJ2-2	ATSRSGELF
TRBV2	TRBJ1-4	ASSAQGATNEKLF
TRBV6-2/TRBV6-3	TRBJ2-4	ASSQGLAGVSSKNIQY
TRBV3-1/TRBV3-2	TRBJ2-3	ASSYGTSGWMADTQY
TRBV21-1	TRBJ2-1	ASSKGEGRGKF
TRBV10-2	TRBJ2-2	ASSVGGETGELF
TRBV18	TRBJ1-1	ASSPDGVISEAF
TRBV7-2	TRBJ1-4	ASSLLGQGVREKLF
TRBV27	TRBJ1-2	ASKPNIQGSGYT
TRBV30	TRBJ2-6	AWRTPGPGANVLT
TRBV19	TRBJ1-4	ASSIGQGFDEKLF
TRBV3-1/TRBV3-2	TRBJ2-1	ASSLGTSGSLNEQF
TRBV7-2	TRBJ1-5	ASSLAVMGLNQPQH
TRBV29-1	TRBJ1-1	SVGQFGTGYTEAF
TRBV5-1	TRBJ2-5	ASSLTDHKETQY
TRBV7-9	TRBJ2-5	ASSFSDTRGTQY
TRBV19	TRBJ2-1	ASSYSGGGVINEQF
TRBV28	TRBJ2-5	ASSVLAGGQETQY
TRBV14	TRBJ1-3	ASSSRGGGNTIY